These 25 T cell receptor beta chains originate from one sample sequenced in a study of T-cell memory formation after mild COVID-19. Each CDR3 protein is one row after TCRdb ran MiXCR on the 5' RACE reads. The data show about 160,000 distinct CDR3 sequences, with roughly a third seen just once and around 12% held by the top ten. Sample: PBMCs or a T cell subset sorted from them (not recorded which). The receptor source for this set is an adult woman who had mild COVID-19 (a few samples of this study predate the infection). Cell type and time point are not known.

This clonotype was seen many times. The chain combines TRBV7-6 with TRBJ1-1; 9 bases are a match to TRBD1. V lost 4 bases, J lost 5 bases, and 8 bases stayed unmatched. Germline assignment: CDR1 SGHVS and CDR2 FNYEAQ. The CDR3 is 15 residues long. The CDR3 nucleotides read TGTGCCAGCAGCTCACAACAGGGGGCACGGACTGAAGCTTTCTTT. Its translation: CASSSQQGARTEAFF. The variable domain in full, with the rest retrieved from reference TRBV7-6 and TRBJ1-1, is GAGVSQSPRYKVTKRGQDVALRCDPISGHVSLYWYRQALGQGPEFLTYFNYEAQQDKSGLPNDRFSAERPEGSISTLTIQRTEQRDSAMYRCASSSQQGARTEAFFGQGTRLTVV.

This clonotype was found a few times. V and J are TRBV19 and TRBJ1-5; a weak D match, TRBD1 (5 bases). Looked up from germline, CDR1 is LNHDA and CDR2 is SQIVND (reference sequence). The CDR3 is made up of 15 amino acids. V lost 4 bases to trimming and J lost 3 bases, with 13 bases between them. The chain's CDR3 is CASSSLEGDNQPQHF. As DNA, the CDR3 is TGTGCCAGTAGTAGCCTGGAAGGGGACAATCAGCCCCAGCATTTT.

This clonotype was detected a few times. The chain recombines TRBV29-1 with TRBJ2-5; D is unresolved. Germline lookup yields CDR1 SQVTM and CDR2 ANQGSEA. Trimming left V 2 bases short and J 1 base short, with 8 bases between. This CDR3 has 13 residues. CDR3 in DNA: TGCAGCGTTGAACGCAGTAGCCAAGAGACCCAGTACTTC. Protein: CSVERSSQETQYF.

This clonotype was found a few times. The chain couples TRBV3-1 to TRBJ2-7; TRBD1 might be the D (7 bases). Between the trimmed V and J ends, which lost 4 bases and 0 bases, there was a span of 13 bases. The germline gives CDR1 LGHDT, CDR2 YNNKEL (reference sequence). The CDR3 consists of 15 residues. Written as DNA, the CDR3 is TGTGCCAGCAGCCGCGGGACAGTGAGCTCCTACGAGCAGTACTTC. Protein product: CASSRGTVSSYEQYF.

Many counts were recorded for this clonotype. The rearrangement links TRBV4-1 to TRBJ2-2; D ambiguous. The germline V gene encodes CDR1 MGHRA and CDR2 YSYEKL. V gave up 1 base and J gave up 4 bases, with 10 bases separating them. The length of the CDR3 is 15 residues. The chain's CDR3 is CASSQVELITGELFF. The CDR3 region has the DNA TGCGCCAGCAGCCAAGTGGAGCTTATCACCGGGGAGCTGTTTTTT.

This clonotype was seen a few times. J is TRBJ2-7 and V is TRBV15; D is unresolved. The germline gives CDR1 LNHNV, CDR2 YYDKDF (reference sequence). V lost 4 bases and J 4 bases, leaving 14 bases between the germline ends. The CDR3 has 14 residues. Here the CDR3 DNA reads TGTGCCACCAGCATGTCCGGGTTGGCGTACGAGCAGTACTTC. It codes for CATSMSGLAYEQYF.

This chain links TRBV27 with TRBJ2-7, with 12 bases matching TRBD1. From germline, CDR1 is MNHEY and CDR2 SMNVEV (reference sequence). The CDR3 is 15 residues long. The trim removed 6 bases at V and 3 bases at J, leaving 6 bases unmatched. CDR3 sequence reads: CASRPGQGAYYEQYF. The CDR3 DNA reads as TGTGCCAGCAGACCGGGACAGGGGGCTTACTACGAGCAGTACTTC.

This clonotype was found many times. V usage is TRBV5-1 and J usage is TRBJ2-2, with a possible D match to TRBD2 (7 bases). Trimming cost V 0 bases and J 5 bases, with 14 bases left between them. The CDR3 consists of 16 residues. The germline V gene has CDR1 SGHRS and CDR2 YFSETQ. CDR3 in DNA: TGCGCCAGCAGCTTGGTTGCGGGGGCGCCGACCGGGGAGCTGTTTTTT. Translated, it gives CASSLVAGAPTGELFF.

This CDR3 reads CASRGDADTQYF. The CDR3 nucleotides read TGTGCCAGCAGGGGGGACGCAGATACGCAGTATTTT. The J gene is TRBJ2-3, the V gene TRBV2; D tentatively reads TRBD1 or TRBD2 (5 bases each). The germline V and J ends were trimmed by 6 bases and 4 bases, with 8 bases remaining between them. The CDR3 is made up of 12 amino acids. CDR1 is SNHLY and CDR2 is FYNNEI in the germline V gene.

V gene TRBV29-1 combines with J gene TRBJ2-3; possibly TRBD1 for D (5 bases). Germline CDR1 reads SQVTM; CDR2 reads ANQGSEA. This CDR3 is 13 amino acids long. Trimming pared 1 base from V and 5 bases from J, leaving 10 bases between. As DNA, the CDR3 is TGCAGCGTTGAAGCAGGGCAGGGAGATACGCAGTATTTT. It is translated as CSVEAGQGDTQYF.

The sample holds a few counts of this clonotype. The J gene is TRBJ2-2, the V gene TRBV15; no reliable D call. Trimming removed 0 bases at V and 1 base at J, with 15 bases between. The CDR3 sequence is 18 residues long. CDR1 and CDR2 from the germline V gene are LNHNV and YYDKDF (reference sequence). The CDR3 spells CATSRDLDRALNTGELFF. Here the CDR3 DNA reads TGTGCCACCAGCAGAGATTTAGATAGGGCCCTGAACACCGGGGAGCTGTTTTTT.

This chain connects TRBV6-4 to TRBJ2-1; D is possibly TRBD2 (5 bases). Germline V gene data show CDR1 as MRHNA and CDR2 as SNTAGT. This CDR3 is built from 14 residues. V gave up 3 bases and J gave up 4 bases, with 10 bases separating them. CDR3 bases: TGTGCCAGCAGTGAGTTTGGGGAGTACAATGAGCAGTTCTTC. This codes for CASSEFGEYNEQFF.

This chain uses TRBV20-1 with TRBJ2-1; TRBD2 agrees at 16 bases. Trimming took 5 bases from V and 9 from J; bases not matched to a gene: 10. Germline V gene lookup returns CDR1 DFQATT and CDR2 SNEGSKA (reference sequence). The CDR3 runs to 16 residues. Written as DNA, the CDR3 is TGCAGTGCTCTGGGGACTAGCGGGAGGGAAAGGAGTGAGCAGTTCTTC. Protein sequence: CSALGTSGRERSEQFF.

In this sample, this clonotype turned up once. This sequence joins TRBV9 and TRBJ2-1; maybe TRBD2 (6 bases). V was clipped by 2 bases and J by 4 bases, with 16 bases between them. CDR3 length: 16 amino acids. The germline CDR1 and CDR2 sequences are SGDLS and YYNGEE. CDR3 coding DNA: TGTGCCAGCAGCGTGGGCCTGGCGGGGAGATACAATGAGCAGTTCTTC. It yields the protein CASSVGLAGRYNEQFF.

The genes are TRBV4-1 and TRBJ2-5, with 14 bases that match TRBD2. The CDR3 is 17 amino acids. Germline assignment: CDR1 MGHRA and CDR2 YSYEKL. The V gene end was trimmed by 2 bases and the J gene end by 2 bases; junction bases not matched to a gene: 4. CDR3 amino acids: CASSQRTSGGFQETQYF. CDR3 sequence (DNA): TGCGCCAGCAGCCAAAGGACTAGCGGGGGGTTTCAAGAGACCCAGTACTTC.

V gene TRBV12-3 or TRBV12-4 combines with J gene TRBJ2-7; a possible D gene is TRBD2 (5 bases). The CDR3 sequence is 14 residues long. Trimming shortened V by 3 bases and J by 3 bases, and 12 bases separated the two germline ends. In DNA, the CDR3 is TGTGCCAGCAGTTTCGCGGGTGGTTACTACGAGCAGTACTTC. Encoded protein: CASSFAGGYYEQYF.

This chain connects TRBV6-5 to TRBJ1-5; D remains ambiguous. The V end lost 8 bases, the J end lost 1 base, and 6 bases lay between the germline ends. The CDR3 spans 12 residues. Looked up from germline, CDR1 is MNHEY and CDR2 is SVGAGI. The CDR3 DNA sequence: TGTGCCAGCGGGAGGAGCAATCAGCCCCAGCATTTT. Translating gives CASGRSNQPQHF.

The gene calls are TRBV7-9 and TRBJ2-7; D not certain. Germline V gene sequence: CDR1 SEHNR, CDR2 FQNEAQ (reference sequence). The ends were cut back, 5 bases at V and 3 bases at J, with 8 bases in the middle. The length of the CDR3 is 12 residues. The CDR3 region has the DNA TGTGCCAGCAGCCCCCACGTCTACGAGCAGTACTTC. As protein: CASSPHVYEQYF.

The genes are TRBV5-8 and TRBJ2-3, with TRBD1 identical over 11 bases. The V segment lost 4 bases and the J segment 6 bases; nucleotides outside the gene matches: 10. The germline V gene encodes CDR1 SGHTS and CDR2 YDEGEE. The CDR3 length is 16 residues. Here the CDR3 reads CASSAGTGGTLDTQYF. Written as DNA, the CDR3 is TGTGCCAGCAGCGCCGGGACAGGGGGAACGTTGGATACGCAGTATTTT.

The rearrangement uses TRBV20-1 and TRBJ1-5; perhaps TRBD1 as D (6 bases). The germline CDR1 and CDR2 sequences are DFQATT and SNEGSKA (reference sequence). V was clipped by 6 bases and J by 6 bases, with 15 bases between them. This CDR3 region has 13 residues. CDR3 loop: CSAMLQGSQPQHF. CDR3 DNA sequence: TGCAGTGCGATGCTACAGGGAAGTCAGCCCCAGCATTTT.

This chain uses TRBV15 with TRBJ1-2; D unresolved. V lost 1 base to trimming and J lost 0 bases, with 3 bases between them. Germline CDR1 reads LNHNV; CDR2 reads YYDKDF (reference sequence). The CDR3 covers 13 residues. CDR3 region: CATSRGTNYGYTF. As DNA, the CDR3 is TGTGCCACCAGCAGAGGGACTAACTATGGCTACACCTTC.

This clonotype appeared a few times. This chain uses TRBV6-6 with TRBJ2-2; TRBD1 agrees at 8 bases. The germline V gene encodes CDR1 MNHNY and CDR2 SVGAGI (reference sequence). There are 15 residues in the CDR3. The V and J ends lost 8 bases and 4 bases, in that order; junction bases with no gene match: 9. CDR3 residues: CASGWQGAATGELFF. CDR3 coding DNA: TGTGCCAGCGGATGGCAGGGGGCGGCCACCGGGGAGCTGTTTTTT.

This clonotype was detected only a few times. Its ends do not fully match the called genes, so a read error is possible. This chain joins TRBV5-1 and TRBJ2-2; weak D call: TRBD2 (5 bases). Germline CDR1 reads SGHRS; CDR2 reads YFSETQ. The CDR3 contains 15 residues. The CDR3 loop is CASSLDFSNTGELFF. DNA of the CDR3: TGCGCCAGCAGTTTGGACTTTTCGAACACCGGGGAGCTGTTTTTT.

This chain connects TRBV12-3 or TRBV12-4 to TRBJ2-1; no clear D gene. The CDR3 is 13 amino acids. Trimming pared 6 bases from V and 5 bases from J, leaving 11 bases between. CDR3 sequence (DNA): TGTGCCAGCAGCTCCGACCAGAACAATGAGCAGTTCTTC. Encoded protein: CASSSDQNNEQFF.

Written as DNA, the CDR3 is TGTGCCAGCAGATACGACAGGGGTATAGGCAATCAGCCCCAGCATTTT. This encodes CASRYDRGIGNQPQHF. This rearrangement joins TRBV2 to TRBJ1-5, with 8 bases aligning to TRBD1. CDR1 and CDR2 (germline): SNHLY, FYNNEI. The CDR3 contains 16 residues. The ends lost 6 bases at V and 2 bases at J; junction bases unmatched: 9.